This T cell receptor (beta chain) was identified in a study of blood T cell repertoires in COVID-19. Study-level background: The origin of the acute and convalescent COVID-19 samples was the United States, Italy and Spain. T cells, B-cell-depleted T cells, or PBMCs provided the cDNA or gDNA that served as material.

Germline values: CDR1 SGHTA, CDR2 FQGNSA. The CDR3 totals 14 residues. After removal of 4 bases from V and 3 bases from J, the junction contained 5 bases not matched to a gene. Methods used by the authors: It was from reference gene primer amplification that nucleated cell counts were estimated. Profiled with immunoSEQ multiplex PCR; TCRdb holds only in-frame clones, not every one. The DNA was the basis for D and trimming; V, J and clone size are from that table. The sample has 80,000 to 100,000 clones; around 90% are singletons. The chain employs TRBV7-2 and TRBJ1-2, with 7 bases aligning to TRBD1. The TCR was taken from a woman aged 45 to 65 with active or convalescent COVID-19. Specimen: peripheral blood. The CDR3 nucleotides are TGTGCCAGCAGCTCGTTGCAGGGGGACTATGGCTACACCTTC. Translation gives CASSSLQGDYGYTF.